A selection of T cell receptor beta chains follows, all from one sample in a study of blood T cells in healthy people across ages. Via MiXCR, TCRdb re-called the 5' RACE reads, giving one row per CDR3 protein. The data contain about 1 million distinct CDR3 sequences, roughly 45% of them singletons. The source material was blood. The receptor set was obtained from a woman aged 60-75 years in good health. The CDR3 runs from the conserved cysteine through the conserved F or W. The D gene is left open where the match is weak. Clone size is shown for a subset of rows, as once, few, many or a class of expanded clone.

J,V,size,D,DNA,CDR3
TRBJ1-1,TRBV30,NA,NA,TGTGCCTGGAGTGTACGTATGGAAGCTTTCTTT,CAWSVRMEAFF
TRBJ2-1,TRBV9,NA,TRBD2,TGTGCCAGCAGCGCCAGACTAGCGGGAGGAAATGAGCAGTTCTTC,CASSARLAGGNEQFF
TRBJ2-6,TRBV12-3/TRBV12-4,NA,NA,TGTGCCAACAGTAAGAACTCTGGGGCCAACGTCCTGACTTTC,CANSKNSGANVLTF
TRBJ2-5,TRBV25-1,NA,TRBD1,TGTGCCAGCAGTGAATTCGGACAGGGAGAGACCCAGTACTTC,CASSEFGQGETQYF
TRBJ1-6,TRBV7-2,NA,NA,TGTGCCAGCAGCCGGAAAACAGGACTAGATTCACCCCTCCACTTT,CASSRKTGLDSPLHF
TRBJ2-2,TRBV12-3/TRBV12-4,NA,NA,TGTGCCGGCAGGGGCAGTAACACCGGGGAGCTGTTTTTT,CAGRGSNTGELFF
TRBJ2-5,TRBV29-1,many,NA,TGCAGCGGGAACCCTGGGGAGACCCAGTACTTC,CSGNPGETQYF
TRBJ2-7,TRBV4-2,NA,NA,TGTGCCAGCAGCCAAGTCAAGCGGAGCTACGAGCAGTACTTC,CASSQVKRSYEQYF
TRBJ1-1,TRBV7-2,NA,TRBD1,TGTGCCAGCAGCTTCCGAGACAGGGTCGCGGCTGAAGCTTTCTTT,CASSFRDRVAAEAFF
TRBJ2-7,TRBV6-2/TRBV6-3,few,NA,TGTGCCAGCAGTTACGTCTCCTACGAGCAGTACTTC,CASSYVSYEQYF
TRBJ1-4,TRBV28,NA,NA,TGTGCCAGCAGCCCCCCCGGGGGGGCGCGGAATGAAAAACTGTTTTTT,CASSPPGGARNEKLFF
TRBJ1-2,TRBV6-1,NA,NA,TGTGCCAGCAGTGAAGCGGTTACAGGGAACTATGGCTACACCTTC,CASSEAVTGNYGYTF
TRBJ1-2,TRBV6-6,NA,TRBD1,TGTGCCAGCAGTTACCGGGACAGGGGCGCGCGGGGCTATGGCTACACCTTC,CASSYRDRGARGYGYTF
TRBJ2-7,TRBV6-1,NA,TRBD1,TGTGCCAGCAAGTCTTGGGGGGAGGGGACAGGGGATGCCTACGAGCAGTACTTC,CASKSWGEGTGDAYEQYF
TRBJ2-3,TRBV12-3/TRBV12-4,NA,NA,TGTGCCAGCAGGGTCGCTATGAGTAGCGCAGATACGCAGTATTTT,CASRVAMSSADTQYF
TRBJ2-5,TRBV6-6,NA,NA,TGTGCCAGCAGTTACTCCCTAGCAGAGACCCAGTACTTC,CASSYSLAETQYF
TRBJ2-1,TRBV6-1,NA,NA,TGTGCCAGCAGCCCCATTGGCTCCTACAATGAGCAGTTCTTC,CASSPIGSYNEQFF
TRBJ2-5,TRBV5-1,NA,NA,TGCGCCAGCAGCTTGGGGACTCTCAAGAGGACCCAGTACTTC,CASSLGTLKRTQYF
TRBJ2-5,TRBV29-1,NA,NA,TGCAGCGTTGTGGGCCGGGAAGAGACCCAGTACTTC,CSVVGREETQYF
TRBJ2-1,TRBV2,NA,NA,TGTGCCAGTGGGGAGCGGAAGAACAATGAGCAGTTCTTC,CASGERKNNEQFF
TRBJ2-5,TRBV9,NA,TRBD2,TGTGCCAGCAGCGCCCTAGCGGGAGCTGAGACCCAGTACTTC,CASSALAGAETQYF
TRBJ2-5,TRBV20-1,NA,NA,TGCAGTGCTATCAGCGGGTCCAAGGTAGAGACCCAGTACTTC,CSAISGSKVETQYF
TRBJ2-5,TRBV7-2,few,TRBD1,TGTGCCAGCAGCCCACAGGGGGCTGTGGAGACCCAGTACTTC,CASSPQGAVETQYF
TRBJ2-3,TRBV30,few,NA,TGTGCCTGGAGTCTCGGGAACGGAGATACGCAGTATTTT,CAWSLGNGDTQYF
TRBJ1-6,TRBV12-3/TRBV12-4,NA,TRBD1,TGTGCCAGCAGTTTAATCAGGGACAGGTCACCCCTCCACTTT,CASSLIRDRSPLHF
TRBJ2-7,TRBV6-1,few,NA,TGTGCCATCCAACAAAGCTACAGGGAGACCTACGAGCAGTACTTC,CAIQQSYRETYEQYF
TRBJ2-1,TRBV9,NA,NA,TGTGCCAGCAGCGAAGGGTCCTACAATGAGCGGTTCTTC,CASSEGSYNERFF
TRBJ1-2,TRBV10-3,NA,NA,TGTGCCATCAGTGAGTCGGGGGGTCGGAGCTATGGCTACACCTTC,CAISESGGRSYGYTF
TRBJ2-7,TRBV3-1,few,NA,TGTGCCAGCAGCCAAGGGAGGGTAAGCATCACGTCACCCTACGAGCAGTACTTC,CASSQGRVSITSPYEQYF
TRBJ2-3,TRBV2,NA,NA,TGTGCCAGCAGATACGTTCGCACAGATACGCAGTATTTT,CASRYVRTDTQYF
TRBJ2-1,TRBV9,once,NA,TGTGCCAGCAGCGGGTCCCAGGATGAGCAGTTCTTC,CASSGSQDEQFF
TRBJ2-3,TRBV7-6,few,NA,TGTGCCAGCAGCTTAGGTATTTCCCGCAGCTCTAGCACAGATACGCAGTATTTT,CASSLGISRSSSTDTQYF
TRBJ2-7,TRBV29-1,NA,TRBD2,TGCAGCGTTGTCGGTGGCGGGAGTTCCTACGAGCAGTACTTC,CSVVGGGSSYEQYF
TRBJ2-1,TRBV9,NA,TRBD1,TGTGCCAGCAGCGTAGGACAGGGGGCTAGCAATGAGCAGTTCTTC,CASSVGQGASNEQFF
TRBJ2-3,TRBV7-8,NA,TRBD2,TGTGCCAGCAGCTTAGAGCGGGAGGAGACAGATACGCAGTATTTT,CASSLEREETDTQYF
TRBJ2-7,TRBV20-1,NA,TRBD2,TGCAGTGCTAGGGACCCCTTCCTTAGCGGGAGGTTATACGAGCAGTACTTC,CSARDPFLSGRLYEQYF
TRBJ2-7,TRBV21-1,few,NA,TGTGCCAGCAGCTCCGGAGTACCGGACTACGAGCAGTACTTC,CASSSGVPDYEQYF
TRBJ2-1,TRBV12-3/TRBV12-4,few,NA,TGTGCCAGCAGTCCCACCTTAGGCTCCTACAATGAGCAGTTCTTC,CASSPTLGSYNEQFF
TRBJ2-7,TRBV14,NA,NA,TGTGCCAGCAGCCGAGAGAGGGTATACAATGAGCAGTACTTC,CASSRERVYNEQYF
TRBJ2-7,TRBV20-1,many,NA,TGCAGTGCTAGCGGCGGAAGCTCCTACGAGCAGTACTTC,CSASGGSSYEQYF
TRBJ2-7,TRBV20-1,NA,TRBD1,TGCAGTGCCTCGGCAACGCGACAGGGCCTTAACGGGCAGTACTTC,CSASATRQGLNGQYF
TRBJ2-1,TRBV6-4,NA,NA,TGTGCCAGCAGTGAGCAGGGAATGGGTTACAATGAGCAGTTCTTC,CASSEQGMGYNEQFF
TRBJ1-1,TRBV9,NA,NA,TGTGCCAGCAGCGTAGAGGGGAGGAACACTGAAGCTTTCTTT,CASSVEGRNTEAFF
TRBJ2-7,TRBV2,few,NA,TGTGCCAGCAGTGAAGATATCGGTTACGAGCAGTACTTC,CASSEDIGYEQYF
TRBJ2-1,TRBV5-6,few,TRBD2,TGTGCCAGCAGCACGAGCCTAGCGGGCTCCTACAATGAGCAGTTCTTC,CASSTSLAGSYNEQFF
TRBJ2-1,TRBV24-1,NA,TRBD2,TGTGCCACCAGTGATTTCGGACTAGCCGCCAACAATGAGCAGTTCTTC,CATSDFGLAANNEQFF
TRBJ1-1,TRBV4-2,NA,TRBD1,TGTGCCAGCAGCGCAAGGGCCGGGACAGGGTACACTGAAGCTTTCTTT,CASSARAGTGYTEAFF
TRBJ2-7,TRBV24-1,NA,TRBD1,TGTGCCACCAGTCCGGGGACAGGCCCCTACAATGAGCAGTACTTC,CATSPGTGPYNEQYF
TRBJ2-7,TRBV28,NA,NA,TGTGCCAGCAGTCCGCCCCGGGACTCCGAGCAGTACTTC,CASSPPRDSEQYF